Below are 26 T cell receptor beta chains sequenced from a single sample in a study of cytomegalovirus exposure and HLA in healthy donors. Primers included in the PCR were 60 Vbeta and 13 Jbeta primers. Generated by immunoSEQ multiplex PCR, the TCRdb table keeps only in-frame clones and is missing some. This repertoire shows fewer than 200,000 clones, about 69% found once; its top ten account for 2% to 3%. Sequenced sample: PBMCs. The source is a human donor in good health.

The J gene is TRBJ1-4, the V gene TRBV12-5; 9 nucleotides match TRBD1. The CDR3 length is 15 residues. CDR1 and CDR2 from the germline V gene are LGHNT and FRNRAP. Trimming took 1 base from V and 8 from J; bases not matched to a gene: 5. CDR3 nucleotides: TGTGCTAGTGGTTTGGGACAGGGGGGGGGAGAAAAACTGTTTTTT. Protein sequence: CASGLGQGGGEKLFF. Full variable domain (missing parts from reference TRBV12-5 and TRBJ1-4): DARVTQTPRHKVTEMGQEVTMRCQPILGHNTVFWYRQTMMQGLELLAYFRNRAPLDDSGMPKDRFSAEMPDATLATLKIQPSEPRDSAVYFCASGLGQGGGEKLFFGSGTQLSVL.

This clone showed up just once. The chain has TRBV28 and TRBJ1-1; D is perhaps TRBD1 (6 bases). Looked up from germline, CDR1 is MDHEN and CDR2 is SYDVKM. The CDR3 is 12 amino acids. V lost 10 bases and J 4 bases, leaving 13 bases between the germline ends. CDR3 DNA: TGTGCCACCCAGGGGTGGGGCACTGAAGCTTTCTTT. Amino acid sequence: CATQGWGTEAFF. The complete variable domain, with remaining parts taken from reference TRBV28 and TRBJ1-1, reads DVKVTQSSRYLVKRTGEKVFLECVQDMDHENMFWYRQDPGLGLRLIYFSYDVKMKEKGDIPEGYSVSREKKERFSLILESASTNQTSMYLCATQGWGTEAFFGQGTRLTVV.

V is TRBV9 and J is TRBJ2-7; TRBD2 aligns across 7 bases. Trimming took 6 bases from V and 2 from J; bases not matched to a gene: 8. Germline lookup yields CDR1 SGDLS and CDR2 YYNGEE. The CDR3 contains 14 residues. CDR3 protein: CASNLGGNAYEQYF. Written as DNA, the CDR3 is TGTGCCAGCAATCTGGGGGGGAATGCCTACGAGCAGTACTTC.

With regard to this clone: This sample includes further DNA sequences coding for the same CDR3. The V gene is TRBV4-3, the J gene TRBJ2-2, with D perhaps matching TRBD1 (6 bases). Between the trimmed V and J ends, which lost 6 bases and 6 bases, there was a span of 17 bases. The CDR3 is 15 amino acids. Germline V CDR1 and CDR2: LGHNA, YSLEER. The CDR3 DNA reads TGCGCCAGCAGTCAAAGCAGGGGATCGGCCGGGGAGCTGTTTTTT. Its protein product is CASSQSRGSAGELFF.

This clone was detected only a few times. The chain links TRBV30 to TRBJ2-1; 8 nucleotides agree with TRBD2. The germline V gene encodes CDR1 GTSNPN and CDR2 SVGIG (reference sequence). The length of the CDR3 is 15 residues. V gave up 1 base and J gave up 3 bases; unmatched junction bases: 5. CDR3 nucleotide sequence: TGTGCCTGGAGTGCGGGGGGGCCTAACTACAATGAGCAGTTCTTC. This gives the protein CAWSAGGPNYNEQFF.

CDR3 sequence: CASSSGTGDEKLFF. CDR3 bases: TGCGCCAGCAGCTCCGGGACAGGGGACGAAAAACTGTTTTTT. The chain combines TRBV5-1 with TRBJ1-4, with TRBD1 matching 10 bases. Germline V gene sequence: CDR1 SGHRS, CDR2 YFSETQ. V was pared by 3 bases and J by 8 bases, with 4 bases of the junction left unmatched. This CDR3 has 14 amino acids.

The V and J genes are TRBV9 and TRBJ1-3; 8 bases map to TRBD1. This CDR3 is 15 amino acids long. Per germline, CDR1 SGDLS and CDR2 YYNGEE. Germline trimming cut 0 bases from V and 3 bases from J; bases unmatched to any gene: 2. The CDR3 here is CASSVEGTGGNTIYF. The DNA for the CDR3 is TGTGCCAGCAGCGTAGAAGGGACAGGTGGAAACACCATATATTTT.

This clone was seen a handful of times. The rearrangement uses TRBV6-1 and TRBJ2-5; the match to TRBD2 covers 9 bases. CDR3 length: 16 amino acids. V dropped 1 base and J dropped 2; count of bases not matched to a gene: 5. The V gene's germline CDR1 is MNHNS and CDR2 SASEGT. As DNA, the CDR3 is TGTGCCAGCAGTGAAGGGGTGACTAGCGGACAAGAGACCCAGTACTTC. The encoded protein is CASSEGVTSGQETQYF.

This clone has just a few counts. V gene TRBV4-1 combines with J gene TRBJ2-3, with 8 bases fitting TRBD2. In germline, CDR1 is MGHRA, CDR2 YSYEKL. V dropped 1 base and J dropped 3; count of bases not matched to a gene: 3. This CDR3 spans 15 amino acids. The CDR3: CASSQVAGGTDTQYF. CDR3 sequence (DNA): TGCGCCAGCAGCCAAGTGGCGGGGGGAACAGATACGCAGTATTTT.

The chain uses TRBV4-2 and TRBJ1-2; 9 positions match TRBD1. The junction had 3 bases not matched to a gene; V was cut back by 2 bases and J by 2 bases. CDR3 length: 15 amino acids. Germline-derived CDR1 and CDR2 are LGHNA and YNFKEQ. The CDR3 loop reads CASSQPGQGNYGYTF. CDR3 sequence (DNA): TGTGCCAGCAGCCAACCCGGACAGGGGAACTATGGCTACACCTTC.

This sequence joins TRBV5-6 and TRBJ2-7, with TRBD2 matching 8 bases. The CDR3 is made up of 14 amino acids. Trimming at V came to 2 bases and at J to 0 bases, leaving 1 base not matched to a gene. Germline V lookup: CDR1 SGHDT, CDR2 YYEEEE. The CDR3, as DNA: TGTGCCAGCAGCTTAAGCGGGAGCTCCTACGAGCAGTACTTC. Translated: CASSLSGSSYEQYF.

The chain employs TRBV5-1 and TRBJ2-7; D perhaps matches TRBD2 (7 bases). Trimming took 0 bases from V and 1 from J, leaving 11 bases between them. This CDR3 spans 15 amino acids. The germline V gene has CDR1 SGHRS and CDR2 YFSETQ. Here the CDR3 DNA reads TGCGCCAGCAGCTTGGCCGAGGGGGGGTCCTACGAGCAGTACTTC. It specifies CASSLAEGGSYEQYF.

This rearrangement joins TRBV30 to TRBJ1-3; D possibly corresponds to TRBD1 (5 bases). The CDR3 covers 12 residues. The germline V gene has CDR1 GTSNPN and CDR2 SVGIG (reference sequence). The V end lost 3 bases, the J end lost 8 bases, and 11 bases lay between the germline ends. CDR3 nucleotides: TGTGCCTGGAGCGGAGGGGCTTACACCATATATTTT. Translating it yields CAWSGGAYTIYF.

The rearrangement uses TRBV7-2 and TRBJ2-5; no definite D call. Trimming left V 5 bases short and J 5 bases short, with 9 bases between. Germline V gene sequence: CDR1 SGHTA, CDR2 FQGNSA. The length of the CDR3 is 12 residues. The DNA for the CDR3 is TGTGCCAGCAGCCGAGAGGCCGAGACCCAGTACTTC. Translating it yields CASSREAETQYF.

J is TRBJ1-2 and V is TRBV6-5; the D gene is possibly TRBD1 (6 bases). V was shortened by 7 bases and J by 6 bases, with 15 bases between the two germline ends. The CDR3 is 13 amino acids. The germline V gene has CDR1 MNHEY and CDR2 SVGAGI. The DNA of the CDR3 is TGTGCCAGCACCCCAGGGGAAGGGGATGGCTACACCTTC. Amino acid sequence: CASTPGEGDGYTF.

The rearrangement joins TRBV2 to TRBJ1-4, with a tentative D call TRBD1 (5 bases). The CDR3 has 13 amino acids. The V end was cut by 4 bases, the J end by 2 bases, with 5 bases between. From germline, CDR1 is SNHLY and CDR2 FYNNEI. Here the CDR3 reads CASSGQTNEKLFF. The CDR3 nucleotides are TGTGCCAGCAGTGGACAGACTAATGAAAAACTGTTTTTT.

The CDR3 DNA sequence: TGTGCCAGCTCACCAGGCGGACAGAACACTGAAGCTTTCTTT. It translates to CASSPGGQNTEAFF. The chain combines TRBV18 with TRBJ1-1, with D perhaps matching TRBD1 (5 bases). CDR1 and CDR2 from the germline V gene are KGHSH and LQKENI. This CDR3 is 14 amino acids long. Trimming shortened V by 2 bases and J by 1 base, and 8 bases separated the two germline ends. The full variable domain, its missing parts supplied by reference TRBV18 and TRBJ1-1, is NAGVMQNPRHLVRRRGQEARLRCSPMKGHSHVYWYRQLPEEGLKFMVYLQKENIIDESGMPKERFSAEFPKEGPSILRIQQVVRGDSAAYFCASSPGGQNTEAFFGQGTRLTVV.

The gene calls are TRBV18 and TRBJ1-5, with no clear D. There are 17 residues in the CDR3. V was trimmed by 1 base and J by 0 bases, leaving 13 bases between them. Germline assignment: CDR1 KGHSH and CDR2 LQKENI. The CDR3 here is CASSPRGGLDSNQPQHF. CDR3 nucleotides: TGTGCCAGCTCACCACGAGGAGGCCTGGATAGCAATCAGCCCCAGCATTTT.

This clone was recorded only once. The chain carries TRBV19 and TRBJ2-5; 12 bases are a match to TRBD2. Germline CDR1 reads LNHDA; CDR2 reads SQIVND (reference sequence). The CDR3 covers 15 residues. V shed 5 bases, J shed 5 bases, and the junction held 6 bases outside the gene matches. CDR3 protein: CASSERLAGEETQYF. As DNA, the CDR3 is TGTGCCAGTAGTGAAAGACTAGCGGGAGAGGAGACCCAGTACTTC.

This chain connects TRBV7-9 to TRBJ1-5; D gene uncertain. This CDR3 region has 13 residues. Looked up from germline, CDR1 is SEHNR and CDR2 is FQNEAQ (reference sequence). V lost 4 bases to trimming and J lost 5 bases, with 9 bases between them. CDR3 in DNA: TGTGCCAGCAGCTCCGGGAGCGATCAGCCCCAGCATTTT. Translating it yields CASSSGSDQPQHF.

The genes are TRBV19 and TRBJ1-2; the match to TRBD1 covers 10 bases. Looked up from germline, CDR1 is LNHDA and CDR2 is SQIVND (reference sequence). This CDR3 region has 11 residues. Germline trimming cut 9 bases from V and 9 bases from J; bases unmatched to any gene: 4. CDR3 nucleotides: TGTGCCAGCCGGACAGGGGGTAGCTACACCTTC. Its translation: CASRTGGSYTF.

This clone occurred a few times. The chain links TRBV30 to TRBJ2-7; 8 positions agree with TRBD1. Germline CDR1 and CDR2: GTSNPN and SVGIG (reference sequence). The CDR3 runs 13 residues. The ends lost 4 bases at V and 3 bases at J; junction bases unmatched: 5. CDR3 region: CAWNGQGVYEQYF. CDR3 DNA: TGTGCCTGGAACGGACAGGGAGTCTACGAGCAGTACTTC.

As concerns this clone: The junction does not match germline at one end; this may be a read error. V gene TRBV5-6 combines with J gene TRBJ2-7, with 7 bases lining up with TRBD1. CDR3 size: 12 residues. Germline CDR1 SGHDT, CDR2 YYEEEE. In DNA form, the CDR3 reads TGTGCCGGCAGCTTGACAGGGCTCGAGCAGTACTTC. It codes for CAGSLTGLEQYF.

The chain couples TRBV7-8 to TRBJ2-2, with a possible D match to TRBD2 (5 bases). Between the trimmed V and J ends, which lost 6 bases and 5 bases, there was a span of 16 bases. Germline CDR1 SGHVS, CDR2 FQNEAQ. This CDR3 contains 15 residues. The CDR3 loop reads CASRADWLKTGELFF. The CDR3 bases are TGTGCCAGCAGGGCGGACTGGTTAAAGACCGGGGAGCTGTTTTTT.

The chain employs TRBV7-8 and TRBJ2-7, with D possibly TRBD1 on 5 matching bases. CDR3 length equals 13 residues. V was pared by 1 base and J by 5 bases, with 9 bases between. Germline lookup yields CDR1 SGHVS and CDR2 FQNEAQ. CDR3 coding DNA: TGTGCCAGCAGCTTAGGGCAGGGAAACGAGCAGTACTTC. Translation: CASSLGQGNEQYF.

The CDR3, as DNA: TGTGCCACCGCGGACAGGGTTTGGGCCGGGGAGCTGTTTTTT. It yields the protein CATADRVWAGELFF. The genes are TRBV6-5 and TRBJ2-2; 8 nucleotides agree with TRBD1. The CDR3 has 14 residues. Germline V lookup: CDR1 MNHEY, CDR2 SVGAGI. The junction had 10 bases not matched to a gene; V was cut back by 10 bases and J by 6 bases.